This TCR beta chain was identified during a study of OX40 agonist ivuxolimab in advanced cancers. This clone was seen once. The antigen remains unidentified. Generated by immunoSEQ multiplex PCR, the TCRdb table keeps only in-frame clones and is missing some. Here the sample spans 15,000 to 20,000 clones, less than 90% being singletons. V was shortened by 3 bases and J by 3 bases, with 15 bases between the two germline ends. The CDR3 has 15 residues. Germline V CDR1 and CDR2: MNHEY, SMNVEV (reference sequence). Study results and caveats: Expansion of clones was among the lowest in partial responders at 0.1-3.0 mg/kg. Clonal expansion from baseline to week 6 occurred in both CD4+ and CD8+ T cells.

The source is an adult with an advanced solid tumor such as melanoma, head and neck, liver or kidney cancer. The genes are TRBV27 and TRBJ2-7; D is possibly TRBD1 or TRBD2 (6 bases each). The sequenced sample was CD4+ or CD8+ T cells sorted from blood, obtained in a trial of the OX40 agonist ivuxolimab. The CDR3 nucleotides read TGTGCCAGCAGTTTTGGAGGGGGGCCTTTCTACGAGCAGTACTTC. Its translation: CASSFGGGPFYEQYF.